This passage covers 28 T cell receptor beta chains from one sample sequenced in a study of Tregs in tolerant kidney transplant recipients (dated by TCRdb to between 2018 and 2020). To prepare the library, the immunoSEQ multiplex PCR assay was applied. TCRdb provides this immuneACCESS table in a form limited to in-frame rearrangements. Some clones are lacking; in checked studies, under half of them reflect an unresolved V gene, and why the rest are absent is not known. The sample table shows about 66,000 clones, and over 85% are seen once. The ten largest clonotypes hold about 10% of the sample. The time point label, read with the paper, signifies: blood sample drawn before combined kidney and bone marrow transplant. The sequences come from CD8+ T cells from blood, collected before the transplant. Every receptor here comes from a human donor who received a combined kidney and bone marrow transplant.

The rearrangement uses TRBV10-3 and TRBJ2-7; D not resolved. This CDR3 has 14 residues. Germline values: CDR1 ENHRY, CDR2 SYGVKD. Trimming left V 3 bases short and J 5 bases short, with 14 bases between. In DNA, the CDR3 is TGTGCCATCAGTGACTGGAGTTCCAGAAACGAGCAGTACTTC. Its protein product is CAISDWSSRNEQYF.

The V gene is TRBV29-1, the J gene TRBJ2-7; TRBD1 matches at 10 bases. CDR3 size: 14 residues. Per the germline V gene, CDR1 is SQVTM and CDR2 is ANQGSEA. Trimming took 5 bases from V and 5 from J; bases not matched to a gene: 9. The CDR3 nucleotides are TGCAGCGTTCGTACAGGACAGGGGGACGACGAGCAGTACTTC. The encoded protein is CSVRTGQGDDEQYF.

The chain carries TRBV14 and TRBJ2-1; 7 nucleotides line up with TRBD2. Looked up from germline, CDR1 is SGHDN and CDR2 is FVKESK. J lost 8 bases, V lost 5 bases, and 12 bases had no gene match. The CDR3 extends over 15 amino acids. This chain's CDR3 is CASSLGREIRDEQFF. DNA for the CDR3: TGTGCCAGCAGCTTGGGGCGGGAGATCAGGGATGAGCAGTTCTTC.

V is TRBV6-5 and J is TRBJ2-2, with TRBD1 as a possible D gene (5 bases). The ends were cut back, 0 bases at V and 7 bases at J, with 12 bases in the middle. The length of the CDR3 is 15 residues. Germline assignment: CDR1 MNHEY and CDR2 SVGAGI. CDR3 protein: CASSYSGLDIGELFF. The CDR3 nucleotides are TGTGCCAGCAGTTACTCGGGGCTAGACATCGGGGAGCTGTTTTTT.

The V and J genes are TRBV9 and TRBJ2-5; maybe TRBD2 (6 bases). Per germline, CDR1 SGDLS and CDR2 YYNGEE. V was trimmed by 5 bases and J by 5 bases, leaving 16 bases between them. The CDR3 totals 14 residues. The DNA for the CDR3 is TGTGCCAGCAGTGGGAAGGAGACTAGTGAGACCCAGTACTTC. It codes for CASSGKETSETQYF.

The rearrangement uses TRBV13 and TRBJ2-7, with TRBD2 as a possible D gene (6 bases). Per germline, CDR1 PRHDT and CDR2 FYEKMQ (reference sequence). Trimming cost V 5 bases and J 3 bases, with 26 bases left between them. The CDR3 has 18 residues. The CDR3 region is CASSPTPGLPNLIYEQYF. In DNA form, the CDR3 reads TGTGCCAGCAGCCCAACCCCGGGACTCCCGAACCTAATCTACGAGCAGTACTTC.

V usage is TRBV9 and J usage is TRBJ1-1, with D tentatively TRBD1 (5 bases). Between the trimmed V and J ends, which lost 3 bases and 4 bases, there was a span of 10 bases. The CDR3 has 13 residues. The germline CDR1 and CDR2 sequences are SGDLS and YYNGEE. The CDR3 coding sequence is TGTGCCAGCAGCGCTGACAGTCCCACTGAAGCTTTCTTT. Its protein is CASSADSPTEAFF.

V gene TRBV6-1 combines with J gene TRBJ2-5; 9 bases are shared with TRBD2. CDR3 size: 15 residues. With 5 bases clipped from V and 2 bases from J, the junction kept 6 bases outside the gene matches. CDR1 and CDR2 from the germline V gene are MNHNS and SASEGT. The CDR3 reads CASSNLAGTQETQYF. The CDR3 nucleotides are TGTGCCAGCAGTAACCTAGCGGGGACACAAGAGACCCAGTACTTC.

V is TRBV20-1 and J is TRBJ1-2, with TRBD1 matching 7 bases. The CDR3 consists of 11 residues. The junction had 2 bases not matched to a gene; V was cut back by 4 bases and J by 6 bases. Germline V gives CDR1 DFQATT, CDR2 SNEGSKA (reference sequence). CDR3 residues: CSAMTGNGYTF. For the CDR3, the DNA is TGCAGTGCTATGACAGGGAATGGCTACACCTTC.

This clone has a single count. This sequence joins TRBV11-3 and TRBJ2-6, with no clear D. Germline-derived CDR1 and CDR2 are SGHNT and YENEEA. CDR3 length: 17 residues. V was pared by 2 bases and J by 0 bases, with 11 bases between. The chain's CDR3 is CASSLKEISSGANVLTF. Here the CDR3 DNA reads TGTGCCAGCAGCTTAAAGGAGATTTCCTCTGGGGCCAACGTCCTGACTTTC. Together with reference TRBV11-3 and TRBJ2-6, the CDR3 gives the full variable domain: EAGVVQSPRYKIIEKKQPVAFWCNPISGHNTLYWYLQNLGQGPELLIRYENEEAVDDSQLPKDRFSAERLKGVDSTLKIQPAELGDSAVYLCASSLKEISSGANVLTFGAGSRLTVL.

This chain connects TRBV5-1 to TRBJ2-7, with D perhaps matching TRBD2 (5 bases). CDR3 size: 13 residues. Trimming took 1 base from V and 3 from J, leaving 8 bases between them. Looked up from germline, CDR1 is SGHRS and CDR2 is YFSETQ. CDR3 in amino acids: CASSLYGLYEQYF. CDR3 DNA sequence: TGCGCCAGCAGCTTGTATGGACTCTACGAGCAGTACTTC.

The chain links TRBV18 to TRBJ1-3; maybe TRBD1 (5 bases). The V gene lost 2 bases and the J gene lost 2 bases, with 10 bases spanning the gap. Germline-derived CDR1 and CDR2 are KGHSH and LQKENI. The CDR3 sequence is 15 residues long. The CDR3 reads CASSPKAGTGNTIYF. The CDR3 nucleotides are TGTGCCAGCTCACCAAAGGCAGGGACTGGAAACACCATATATTTT.

The V and J genes are TRBV5-4 and TRBJ1-1; D unclear. The CDR3 has 14 amino acids. The ends were cut back, 3 bases at V and 1 base at J, with 10 bases in the middle. Germline assignment: CDR1 SGHNT and CDR2 YYREEE (reference sequence). CDR3 sequence: CASSYGRGNTEAFF. CDR3 DNA: TGTGCCAGCAGCTACGGACGGGGGAACACTGAAGCTTTCTTT. Full variable domain (rest looked up from reference TRBV5-4 and TRBJ1-1): ETGVTQSPTHLIKTRGQQVTLRCSSQSGHNTVSWYQQALGQGPQFIFQYYREEENGRGNFPPRFSGLQFPNYSSELNVNALELDDSALYLCASSYGRGNTEAFFGQGTRLTVV.

This chain connects TRBV28 to TRBJ2-7, with 16 bases matching TRBD2. CDR1 MDHEN and CDR2 SYDVKM come from the germline V gene. The V segment lost 6 bases and the J segment 7 bases; nucleotides outside the gene matches: 6. This CDR3 contains 15 residues. CDR3 loop: CASSYGTSGGDEQYF. CDR3 in DNA: TGTGCCAGCAGCTACGGGACTAGCGGGGGGGATGAGCAGTACTTC. The full variable domain, in which reference TRBV28 and TRBJ2-7 provide the parts outside the CDR3, is DVKVTQSSRYLVKRTGEKVFLECVQDMDHENMFWYRQDPGLGLRLIYFSYDVKMKEKGDIPEGYSVSREKKERFSLILESASTNQTSMYLCASSYGTSGGDEQYFGPGTRLTVT.

The V and J genes are TRBV13 and TRBJ2-7, with TRBD2 matching over 11 bases. Trimming removed 5 bases from V and 4 bases from J; junction bases left unmatched: 7. Germline V gene data show CDR1 as PRHDT and CDR2 as FYEKMQ (reference sequence). This CDR3 contains 15 residues. This CDR3 reads CASSPPGLAAYEQYF. The CDR3 coding sequence is TGTGCCAGCAGCCCCCCGGGACTAGCGGCATACGAGCAGTACTTC.

The chain uses TRBV13 and TRBJ1-2, with no clear D. V lost 1 base to trimming and J lost 1 base, with 4 bases between them. The CDR3 totals 13 residues. The germline V gene encodes CDR1 PRHDT and CDR2 FYEKMQ (reference sequence). This CDR3 reads CASSLASNYGYTF. The CDR3 DNA sequence: TGTGCCAGCAGCTTAGCTAGTAACTATGGCTACACCTTC.

V and J are TRBV27 and TRBJ2-1, with 12 bases matching TRBD2. The V segment lost 4 bases and the J segment 15 bases; nucleotides outside the gene matches: 7. This CDR3 is 13 amino acids long. CDR1 MNHEY and CDR2 SMNVEV come from the germline V gene (reference sequence). CDR3 sequence reads: CASSSPLAGGLFF. The CDR3, as DNA: TGTGCCAGCAGTTCCCCCCTAGCGGGAGGGTTGTTCTTC.

The chain uses TRBV27 and TRBJ2-7; 7 bases fit TRBD2. Germline values: CDR1 MNHEY, CDR2 SMNVEV (reference sequence). Trimming cost V 4 bases and J 2 bases; bases outside gene matches: 5. CDR3 length: 14 amino acids. In DNA form, the CDR3 reads TGTGCCAGCAGTTCACCGGGACTACCCTACGAGCAGTACTTC. It encodes CASSSPGLPYEQYF.

This chain connects TRBV9 to TRBJ2-7; D is uncertain. Germline V gene sequence: CDR1 SGDLS, CDR2 YYNGEE. The CDR3 is 13 residues long. V was pared by 3 bases and J by 1 base, with 8 bases between. The CDR3 DNA sequence: TGTGCCAGCAGCGCCAAAGAGTCCTACGAGCAGTACTTC. It is translated as CASSAKESYEQYF.

This CDR3 reads CASSLGTGNEQFF. CDR3 DNA sequence: TGTGCCAGCAGCTTAGGGACAGGGAATGAGCAGTTCTTC. The J gene is TRBJ2-1, the V gene TRBV11-2; TRBD1 matches 8 bases. The CDR3 consists of 13 residues. The germline gives CDR1 SGHAT, CDR2 FQNNGV. Trimming took 1 base from V and 7 from J; bases not matched to a gene: 0.

The chain recombines TRBV29-1 with TRBJ1-5, with 7 bases matching TRBD1. The J segment lost 6 bases and the V segment lost 4 bases, leaving 12 bases of the junction unmatched. Germline values: CDR1 SQVTM, CDR2 ANQGSEA. The CDR3 covers 15 residues. The DNA of the CDR3 is TGCAGCGTTGTATATCCAGGGGGAAGTGGTCAGCCCCAGCATTTT. Translation: CSVVYPGGSGQPQHF.

The count of this clone is one. The V gene is TRBV9, the J gene TRBJ2-7; the D is unclear. CDR1 is SGDLS and CDR2 is YYNGEE in the germline V gene. V was trimmed by 0 bases and J by 3 bases, leaving 13 bases between them. The CDR3 sequence is 15 residues long. The CDR3 spells CASSVGGTLLYEQYF. Written as DNA, the CDR3 is TGTGCCAGCAGCGTAGGTGGTACTCTCCTCTACGAGCAGTACTTC.

The gene calls are TRBV5-5 and TRBJ2-7; 7 bases are a match to TRBD2. Germline V gives CDR1 SGHKS, CDR2 YYEKEE (reference sequence). V lost 1 base, J lost 7 bases, and 11 bases stayed unmatched. This CDR3 has 15 amino acids. The CDR3 nucleotides read TGTGCCAGCAGCTTGAGGAGGGAGGGCCGCGTGGAGCAGTACTTC. It translates to CASSLRREGRVEQYF.

The genes are TRBV15 and TRBJ2-4; 7 positions match TRBD1. Germline V lookup: CDR1 LNHNV, CDR2 YYDKDF (reference sequence). V was pared by 0 bases and J by 7 bases, with 12 bases of the junction left unmatched. The CDR3 totals 17 residues. CDR3 nucleotide sequence: TGTGCCACCAGCAGAGAGAGGGGGCAGGGTTCTTGGAACATTCAGTACTTC. Translated, it gives CATSRERGQGSWNIQYF.

V is TRBV4-1 and J is TRBJ2-7; perhaps TRBD2 as D (6 bases). The V and J ends lost 3 bases and 2 bases respectively, with 14 bases between them. The CDR3 contains 15 residues. The germline V gene has CDR1 MGHRA and CDR2 YSYEKL. The CDR3 here is CASSQETRMTYEQYF. The CDR3 coding sequence is TGCGCCAGCAGCCAGGAGACTAGAATGACCTACGAGCAGTACTTC.

This clone was picked up one time. The chain joins TRBV19 to TRBJ2-5, with TRBD2 matching over 11 bases. From germline, CDR1 is LNHDA and CDR2 SQIVND (reference sequence). V lost 6 bases, J lost 5 bases, and 11 bases stayed unmatched. This CDR3 comprises 16 residues. The CDR3 DNA is TGTGCCAGTAGCTCGGTAGCGGGAGGGGGTCGGGAGACCCAGTACTTC. It is translated as CASSSVAGGGRETQYF.

The rearrangement uses TRBV2 and TRBJ2-1; 12 positions match TRBD2. CDR1 is SNHLY, CDR2 FYNNEI, per germline. V lost 6 bases and J lost 5; bases outside the gene matches: 11. The CDR3 spans 17 residues. The CDR3 region has the DNA TGTGCCAGCAGCCCTAGCGGGGGGGAAATTTTGAACAATGAGCAGTTCTTC. The encoded protein is CASSPSGGEILNNEQFF.

This chain links TRBV18 with TRBJ1-2; the D is unclear. The CDR3 is made up of 14 amino acids. Germline V gene sequence: CDR1 KGHSH, CDR2 LQKENI. Trimming stripped 5 bases from V and 6 bases from J, with 16 bases between. CDR3: CASSRYSEGNGYTF. CDR3 bases: TGTGCCAGCTCAAGGTATAGCGAGGGCAATGGCTACACCTTC.